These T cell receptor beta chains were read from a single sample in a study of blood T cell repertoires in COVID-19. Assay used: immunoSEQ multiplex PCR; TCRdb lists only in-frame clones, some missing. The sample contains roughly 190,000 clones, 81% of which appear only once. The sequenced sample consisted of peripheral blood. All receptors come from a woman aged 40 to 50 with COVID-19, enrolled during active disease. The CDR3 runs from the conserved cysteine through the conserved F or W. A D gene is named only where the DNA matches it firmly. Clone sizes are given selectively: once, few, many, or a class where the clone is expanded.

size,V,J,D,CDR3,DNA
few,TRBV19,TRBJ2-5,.,CASSLSYSGTQYF,TGTGCCAGTAGTTTGAGTTACTCGGGGACCCAGTACTTC
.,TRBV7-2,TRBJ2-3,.,CASSLDGGSTDTQYF,TGTGCCAGCAGCTTAGACGGCGGTAGCACAGATACGCAGTATTTT
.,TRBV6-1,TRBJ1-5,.,CASSETRNQPQHF,TGTGCCAGCAGTGAAACTCGAAATCAGCCCCAGCATTTT
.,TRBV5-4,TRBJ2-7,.,CASRSGAGVTYEQYF,TGTGCCAGCAGATCGGGGGCGGGAGTAACCTACGAGCAGTACTTC
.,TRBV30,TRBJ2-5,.,CAWSVLETQYF,TGTGCCTGGAGTGTACTGGAGACCCAGTACTTC
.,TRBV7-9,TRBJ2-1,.,CASTIIPTTRNPAGQFF,TGTGCCAGCACAATTATCCCAACCACACGGAATCCGGCGGGGCAGTTCTTC
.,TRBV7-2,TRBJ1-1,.,CASSSQVDTEAFF,TGTGCCAGCAGCTCCCAGGTGGACACTGAAGCTTTCTTT
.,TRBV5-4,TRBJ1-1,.,CASSQGDLNTEAFF,TGTGCCAGCAGCCAAGGGGACTTGAACACTGAAGCTTTCTTT
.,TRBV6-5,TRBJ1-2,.,CASRGSQNYGYTF,TGTGCCAGCAGAGGTTCACAGAACTATGGCTACACCTTC
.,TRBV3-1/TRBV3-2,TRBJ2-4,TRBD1,CASSQLDRGQKNIQYF,TGTGCCAGCAGCCAATTGGACAGGGGGCAGAAAAACATTCAGTACTTC
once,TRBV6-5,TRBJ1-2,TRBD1,CASRPGTGGNYGYTF,TGTGCCAGCAGACCCGGGACAGGGGGCAACTATGGCTACACCTTC
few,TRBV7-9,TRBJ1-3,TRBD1,CASSRRQGLAGNTIYF,TGTGCCAGCAGCAGAAGACAGGGCCTAGCTGGAAACACCATATATTTT
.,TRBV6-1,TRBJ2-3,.,CASSEVHPWGQTDTQYF,TGTGCCAGCAGTGAAGTTCACCCCTGGGGCCAAACAGATACGCAGTATTTT
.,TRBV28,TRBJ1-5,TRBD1,CATSDRGLGDQPQHF,TGTGCCACTTCAGACAGGGGGTTGGGGGATCAGCCCCAGCATTTT
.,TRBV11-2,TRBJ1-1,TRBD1,CASSLGPGGPRNTEAFF,TGTGCCAGCAGCTTAGGTCCAGGGGGCCCAAGGAACACTGAAGCTTTCTTT
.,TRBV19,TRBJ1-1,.,CASSSGEGYTTEAFF,TGTGCCAGTAGTAGTGGGGAGGGATACACCACTGAAGCTTTCTTT
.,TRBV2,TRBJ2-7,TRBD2,CASSEDGSGSSYEQYF,TGTGCCAGCAGTGAAGATGGTAGCGGGAGCTCCTACGAGCAGTACTTC
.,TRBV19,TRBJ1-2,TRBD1,CASRGADRVLLALGYTF,TGTGCCAGTAGAGGGGCGGACAGGGTGCTTCTTGCGCTCGGCTACACCTTC
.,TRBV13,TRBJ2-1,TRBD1,CASSLGGDSSYNEQFF,TGTGCCAGCAGCTTAGGGGGGGACAGCTCCTACAATGAGCAGTTCTTC
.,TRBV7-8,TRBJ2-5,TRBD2,CASSLGTGGPGGETQYF,TGTGCCAGCAGCTTAGGGACGGGAGGGCCGGGAGGAGAGACCCAGTACTTC
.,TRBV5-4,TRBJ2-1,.,CASSKDTTGYNEQFF,TGTGCCAGCAGCAAAGACACCACCGGCTACAATGAGCAGTTCTTC
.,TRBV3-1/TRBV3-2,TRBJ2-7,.,CASSQYAGPNYEQYF,TGTGCCAGCAGCCAGTACGCGGGGCCTAACTACGAGCAGTACTTC
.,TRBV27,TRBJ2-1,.,CASSVSYNEQFF,TGTGCCAGCAGTGTCAGCTACAATGAGCAGTTCTTC
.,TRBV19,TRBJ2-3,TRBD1,CASSPKGTGARDTQYF,TGTGCCAGTAGTCCTAAAGGGACAGGGGCAAGAGATACGCAGTATTTT
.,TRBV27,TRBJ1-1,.,CASSSLMSGVGTEAFF,TGTGCCAGCAGTTCCCTGATGTCGGGGGTTGGTACTGAAGCTTTCTTT
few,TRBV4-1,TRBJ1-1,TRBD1,CASSQTPGQGFMNTEAFF,TGCGCCAGCAGCCAAACCCCGGGACAGGGATTCATGAACACTGAAGCTTTCTTT
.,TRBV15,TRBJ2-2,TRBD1,CATSDRGPGELFF,TGTGCCACCTCGGACAGGGGGCCCGGGGAGCTGTTTTTT
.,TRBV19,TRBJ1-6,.,CASRALTRQNSPLHF,TGTGCCAGTAGAGCCTTAACCAGACAGAATTCACCCCTCCACTTT
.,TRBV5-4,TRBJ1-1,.,CASSLTGMNTEAFF,TGTGCCAGCAGTCTGACAGGAATGAACACTGAAGCTTTCTTT
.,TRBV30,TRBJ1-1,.,CAWQQGFTEAFF,TGTGCCTGGCAACAGGGATTCACTGAAGCTTTCTTT
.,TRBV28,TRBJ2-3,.,CASSSTQFWYTQYF,TGTGCCAGCAGTTCCACTCAATTTTGGTATACGCAGTATTTT
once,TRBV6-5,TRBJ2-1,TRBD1,CATQRTGGNNEQFF,TGTGCCACACAGAGGACAGGGGGGAACAATGAGCAGTTCTTC
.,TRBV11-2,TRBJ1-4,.,CASSYTGGTGEKLFF,TGTGCCAGCAGCTACACTGGGGGGACGGGTGAAAAACTGTTTTTT
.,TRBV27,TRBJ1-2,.,CASSLSVGRGTSGYTF,TGTGCCAGCAGTCTATCCGTCGGGAGGGGGACGAGTGGCTACACCTTC
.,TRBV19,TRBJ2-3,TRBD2,CASRSSGSDASDTQYF,TGTGCCAGTAGGTCTAGCGGGAGCGATGCGTCAGATACGCAGTATTTT
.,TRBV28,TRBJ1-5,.,CASSRGVNQPQHF,TGTGCCAGCAGTCGAGGTGTCAATCAGCCCCAGCATTTT
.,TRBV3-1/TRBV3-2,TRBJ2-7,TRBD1,CASSLQGEQYF,TGTGCCAGCAGTCTACAGGGGGAACAGTACTTC
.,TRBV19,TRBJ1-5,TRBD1,CASRTSGGSNQPQHF,TGTGCCAGTAGGACGTCAGGGGGAAGCAATCAGCCCCAGCATTTT
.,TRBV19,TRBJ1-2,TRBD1,CASKTTGTGDGYTF,TGTGCCAGTAAAACCACCGGGACAGGGGATGGCTACACCTTC
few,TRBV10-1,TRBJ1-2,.,CASSAGINYGYTF,TGCGCCAGCAGTGCGGGGATTAACTATGGCTACACCTTC
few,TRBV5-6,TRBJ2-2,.,CASSFGGGDAGELFF,TGTGCCAGCAGCTTTGGAGGGGGCGACGCCGGGGAGCTGTTTTTT
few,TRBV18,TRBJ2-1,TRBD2,CASQSGRTYNEQFF,TGTGCCAGCCAGAGCGGGAGGACATACAATGAGCAGTTCTTC
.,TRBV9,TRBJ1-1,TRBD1,CASSVGQGASEAFF,TGTGCCAGCAGCGTAGGACAGGGGGCCTCTGAAGCTTTCTTT
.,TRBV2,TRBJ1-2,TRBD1,CASSGGQGYGYTF,TGTGCCAGCAGTGGGGGACAGGGGTATGGCTACACCTTC
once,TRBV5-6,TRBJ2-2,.,CASSGTRNTGELFF,TGTGCCAGCTCCGGGACACGCAACACCGGGGAGCTGTTTTTT